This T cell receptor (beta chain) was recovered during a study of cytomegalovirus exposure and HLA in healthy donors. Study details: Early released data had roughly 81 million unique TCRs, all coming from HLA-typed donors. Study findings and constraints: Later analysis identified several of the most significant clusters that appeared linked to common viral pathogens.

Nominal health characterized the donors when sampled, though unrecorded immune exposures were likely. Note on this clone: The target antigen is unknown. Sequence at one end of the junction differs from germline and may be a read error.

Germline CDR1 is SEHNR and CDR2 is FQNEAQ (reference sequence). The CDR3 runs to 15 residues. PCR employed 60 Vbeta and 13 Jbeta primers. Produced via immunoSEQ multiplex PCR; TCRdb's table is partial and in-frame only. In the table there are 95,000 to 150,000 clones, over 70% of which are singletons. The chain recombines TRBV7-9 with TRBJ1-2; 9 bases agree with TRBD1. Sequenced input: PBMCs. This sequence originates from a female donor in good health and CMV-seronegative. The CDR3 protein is CSSSYPGQGAYGYTF. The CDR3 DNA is TGTTCCAGCAGCTATCCGGGACAGGGTGCCTATGGCTACACCTTC.